This T cell receptor (beta chain) comes out of a study of regulatory and conventional T cells in RAG deficiency (dated by TCRdb to the late 2010s). For context, the study as a whole: To compare the diversity and composition of the repertoires of Treg, conventional CD4+ and CD8+ T cells between RAG-deficient patients and healthy controls, the study applied high-throughput TCR beta sequencing. Overall results and qualifications from the work: The CD25-high CD127-low cells sorted from Omenn syndrome patients may be peripherally activated cells rather than true Treg cells. Compared with control T-cell subpopulations, the RAG-deficient patients had markedly lower Shannon entropy and higher Simpson indices. Some T-cell subset analyses were not performed for some subjects. Shorter CDR3 lengths were found in all patient T-cell subsets, and >80% Treg-Tconv repertoire overlap at nucleotide and amino acid level was observed in Omenn syndrome patients. Compared with controls, Omenn syndrome and CID/AS patients had 85 to 100-fold fewer unique TCR beta sequences in Treg cells, but only approximately 10-fold fewer in the other subsets.

Several healthy control donors were used as the comparison group for repertoire analyses. Before genomic DNA extraction, CD8+ T cells lacking CD4 were purified from blood. Libraries were made using the immunoSEQ multiplex PCR assay. Genomic DNA from the sorted T-cell subsets was used to amplify and sequence rearranged TCR beta chain products. Under the source paper's analysis protocol: Shannon entropy and Simpson indices were used to quantify the repertoire diversity of productive TCR beta rearrangements. Clonal expansion was assessed using the summed frequency of the 100 most abundant productive TCR beta clonotypes among total reads. The TRB repertoires were scored with a self-reactivity index built on which amino acids appear at CDR3beta positions 6 and 7. Two-way ANOVA was used for repertoire analyses, and Student t or Mann-Whitney tests were used for flow cytometric analyses. Imported from immuneACCESS, the table was reduced by TCRdb to in-frame sequences with V and J called. These copies leave out some clones; in studies compared against another copy, an unresolved V gene accounts for under half, and the cause of the remainder is not known. That table is the source of V, J and clone size, and D and trimming were worked out from the DNA. This sample gives under 35,000 clones in total; about 87% of them show up just once. The top ten constitute around 5% of the sample.

As for this clone: Which antigen it targets is not known. No much larger clone exists at a distance of one base, and base qualities are not known.

Spanning cysteine to phenylalanine, the CDR3 consists of 14 amino acids. The read is trimmed to its CDR3 DNA, 42 bases read in frame from base 1. V and J are trimmed by 5 bases and 2 bases, and the gene matches miss 5 bases of the junction. According to the germline V gene, CDR1 reads MNHGY and CDR2 reads SVAAGI. A further study also used this sample, focusing on regulatory T cells. From the second report: The multiplex PCR relied on 52 forward TRBV primers and 13 reverse TRBJ primers, and amplification bias was corrected through assay-based and computational methods. Repertoires from patients had restricted unique TRB V-J pairs and skewed V and J gene usage, with the strongest effect in regulatory T cells. Between CD3G-deficient patients and healthy controls, the study compared T-cell receptor beta repertoires in sorted regulatory T cells, conventional CD4+ T cells and CD8+ T cells. Ficoll density separation was used to isolate peripheral blood mononuclear cells. A FACSAria cell sorter was used to isolate CD3+ CD8+ CD4- T cells. Rearranged TRB loci were amplified from genomic DNA by multiplex PCR within the immunoSEQ assay. TRB amplicons were sequenced on an Illumina HiSeq platform. Raw sequences were error-filtered and aligned to reference gene sequences by custom algorithms, then analyzed with the immunoSEQ online tools. Frequencies of productive and nonproductive TRB rearrangements were evaluated among both unique and total sequences. Groups were compared by t tests, Mann-Whitney tests or two-way ANOVA performed in Prism software.

This chain joins TRBV6-9 to TRBJ2-7, with 8 bases matching TRBD2. Sequencing was done on a sample of CD8+ T cells sorted from blood. The origin of this receptor is a human donor in good health. The DNA sequence follows: TGTGCCAGCAGTACGACTAGCGCCGCCTACGAGCAGTACTTC. This is translated as CASSTTSAAYEQYF.